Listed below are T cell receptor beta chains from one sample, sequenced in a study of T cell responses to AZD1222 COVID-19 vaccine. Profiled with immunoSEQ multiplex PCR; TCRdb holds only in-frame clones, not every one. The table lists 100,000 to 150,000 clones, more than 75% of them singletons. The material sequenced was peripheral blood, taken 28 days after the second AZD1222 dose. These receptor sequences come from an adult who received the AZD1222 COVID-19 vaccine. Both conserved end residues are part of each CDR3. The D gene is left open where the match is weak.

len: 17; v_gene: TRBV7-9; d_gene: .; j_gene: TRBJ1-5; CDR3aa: CASSLASRDPNIHPQHF
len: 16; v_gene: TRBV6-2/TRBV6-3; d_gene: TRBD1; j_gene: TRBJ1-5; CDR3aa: CASSHTTGGRNQPQHF
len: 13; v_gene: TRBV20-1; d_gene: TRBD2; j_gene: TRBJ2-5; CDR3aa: CSASREGTETQYF
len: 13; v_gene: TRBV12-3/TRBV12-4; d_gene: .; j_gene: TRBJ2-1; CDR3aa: CASTTDSDNEQFF
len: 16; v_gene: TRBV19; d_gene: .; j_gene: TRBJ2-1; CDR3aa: CASSMEGASSYNEQFF
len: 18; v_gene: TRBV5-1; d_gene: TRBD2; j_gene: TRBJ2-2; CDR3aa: CASSLELAGGSNTGELFF
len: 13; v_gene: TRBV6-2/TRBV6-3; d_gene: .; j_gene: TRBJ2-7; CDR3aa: CASSYAGSYEQYF
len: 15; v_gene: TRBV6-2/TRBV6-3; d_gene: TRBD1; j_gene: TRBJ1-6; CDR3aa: CASSFQKGANSPLHF
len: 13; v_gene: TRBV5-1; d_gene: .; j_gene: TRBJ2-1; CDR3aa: CASSLASHNEQFF
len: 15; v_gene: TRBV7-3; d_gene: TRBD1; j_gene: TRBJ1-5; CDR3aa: CASSLQGGGNQPQHF
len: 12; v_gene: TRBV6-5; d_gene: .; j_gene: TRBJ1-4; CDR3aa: CASRAGTLRLFF
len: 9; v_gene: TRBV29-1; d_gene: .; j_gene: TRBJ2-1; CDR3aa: CSVEQEQFF
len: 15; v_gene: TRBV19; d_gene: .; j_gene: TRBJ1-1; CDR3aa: CASSIQGSENTEAFF
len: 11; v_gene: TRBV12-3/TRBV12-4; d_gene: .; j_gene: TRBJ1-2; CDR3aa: CASSETRGYTF
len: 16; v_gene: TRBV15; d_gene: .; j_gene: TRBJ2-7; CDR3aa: CATSRDLQGVVDEQYF
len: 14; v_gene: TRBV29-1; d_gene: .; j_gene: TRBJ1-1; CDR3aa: CSVSGSREDTEAFF
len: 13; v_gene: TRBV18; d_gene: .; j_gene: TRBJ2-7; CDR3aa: CASSQGDSREQYF
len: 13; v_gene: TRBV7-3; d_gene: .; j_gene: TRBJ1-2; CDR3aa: CASSSQGVFRVHF
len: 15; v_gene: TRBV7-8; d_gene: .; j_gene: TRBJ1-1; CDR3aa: CASSLVVLMNTEAFF
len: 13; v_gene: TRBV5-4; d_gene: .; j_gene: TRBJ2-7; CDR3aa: CASSPKQGYEQYF
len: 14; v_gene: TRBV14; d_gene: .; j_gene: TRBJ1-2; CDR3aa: CASSQGNLVWGYTF
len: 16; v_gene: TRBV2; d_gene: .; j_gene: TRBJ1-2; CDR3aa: CASSEDHGRGGRGYTF
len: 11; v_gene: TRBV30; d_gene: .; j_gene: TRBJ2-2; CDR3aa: CAWTEAGELFF
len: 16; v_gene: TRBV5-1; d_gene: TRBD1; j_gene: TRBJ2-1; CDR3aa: CASSLGGQGPYNEQFF
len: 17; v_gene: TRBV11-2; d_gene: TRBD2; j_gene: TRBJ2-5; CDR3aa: CASSLETSGRVLETQYF
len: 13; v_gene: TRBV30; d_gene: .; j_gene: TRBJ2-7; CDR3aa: CAWSVSGIYEQYF
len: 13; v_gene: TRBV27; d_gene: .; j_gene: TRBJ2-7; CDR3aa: CASSFNRAYEQYF
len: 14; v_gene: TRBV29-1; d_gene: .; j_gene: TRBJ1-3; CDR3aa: CSARTAGGGNTIYF
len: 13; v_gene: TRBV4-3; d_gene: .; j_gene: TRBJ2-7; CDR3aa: CASSSGPGREQYF
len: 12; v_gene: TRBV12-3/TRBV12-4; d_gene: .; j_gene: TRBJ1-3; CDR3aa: CASSFGGNTIYF
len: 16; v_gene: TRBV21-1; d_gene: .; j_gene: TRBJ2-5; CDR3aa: CASSKGGTGRWETQYF
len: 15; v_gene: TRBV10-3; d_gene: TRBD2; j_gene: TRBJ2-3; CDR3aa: CAAQGRGSGTDTQYF
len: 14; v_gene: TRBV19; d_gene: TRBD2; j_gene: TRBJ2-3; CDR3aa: CASNEGGRGDTQYF
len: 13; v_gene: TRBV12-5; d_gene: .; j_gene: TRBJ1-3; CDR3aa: CASGLRDGNTIYF
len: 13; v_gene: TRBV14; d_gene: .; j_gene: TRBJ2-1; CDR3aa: CASSQEVVDEQFF
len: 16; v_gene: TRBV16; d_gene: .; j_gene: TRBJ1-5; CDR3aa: CASSQPRQGGNQPQHF
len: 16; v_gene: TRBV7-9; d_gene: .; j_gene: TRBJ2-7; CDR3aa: CASSQPRDLISYEQYF
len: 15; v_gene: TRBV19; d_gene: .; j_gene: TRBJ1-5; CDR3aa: CASSIDSYSNQPQHF
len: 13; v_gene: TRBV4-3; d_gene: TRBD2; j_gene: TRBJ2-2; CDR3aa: CASSRTSVGELFF
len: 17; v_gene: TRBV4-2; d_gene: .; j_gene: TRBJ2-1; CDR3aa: CASSQEPSLYFDYEQFF
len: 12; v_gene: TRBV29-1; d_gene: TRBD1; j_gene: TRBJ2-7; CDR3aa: CSVVGTGVRQYF
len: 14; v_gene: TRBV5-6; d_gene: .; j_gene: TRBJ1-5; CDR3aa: CASSSPRGNQPQHF
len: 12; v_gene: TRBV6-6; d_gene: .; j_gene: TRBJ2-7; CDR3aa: CASSPRTVEQYF
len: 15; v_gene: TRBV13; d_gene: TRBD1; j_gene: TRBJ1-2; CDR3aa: CASSLDRGRNYGYTF
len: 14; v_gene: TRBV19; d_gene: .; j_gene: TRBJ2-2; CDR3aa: CASSKTQGPGELFF
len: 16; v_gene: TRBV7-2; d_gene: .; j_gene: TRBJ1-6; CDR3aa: CASSLNQRGANSPLHF
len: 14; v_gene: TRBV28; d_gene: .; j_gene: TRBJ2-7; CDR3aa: CASSLRRPPYEQYF
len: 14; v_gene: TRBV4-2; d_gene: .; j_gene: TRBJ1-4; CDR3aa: CASSQVEANEKLFF
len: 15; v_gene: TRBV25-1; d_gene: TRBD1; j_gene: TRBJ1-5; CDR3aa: CASSEPGGSNQPQHF
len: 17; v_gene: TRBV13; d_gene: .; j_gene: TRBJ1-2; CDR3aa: CASSFSPIGWVNYGYTF
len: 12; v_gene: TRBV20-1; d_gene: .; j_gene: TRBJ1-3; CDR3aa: CSASFGGNTIYF
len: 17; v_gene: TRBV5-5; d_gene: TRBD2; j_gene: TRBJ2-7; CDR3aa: CASSNPAGASGVHEQYF
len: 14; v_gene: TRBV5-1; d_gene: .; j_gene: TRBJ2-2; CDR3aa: CASSPTGVTGELFF
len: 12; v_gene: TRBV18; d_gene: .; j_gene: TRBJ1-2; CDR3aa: CASSPIDYGYTF
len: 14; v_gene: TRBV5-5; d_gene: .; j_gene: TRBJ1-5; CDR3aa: CASSLSGGNQPQHF
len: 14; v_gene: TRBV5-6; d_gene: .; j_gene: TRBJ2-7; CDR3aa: CASSFRGTSDEQYF
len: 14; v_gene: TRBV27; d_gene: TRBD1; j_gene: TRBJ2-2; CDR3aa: CASSRQGGTGELFF
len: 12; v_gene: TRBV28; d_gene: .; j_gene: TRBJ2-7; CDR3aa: CASQQGMYEQYF
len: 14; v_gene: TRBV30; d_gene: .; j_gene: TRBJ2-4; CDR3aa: CAWSSAQTKNIQYF